These 21 T cell receptor beta chains came from one sample sequenced in a study of T cell changes during pregnancy in multiple sclerosis. The assay was immunoSEQ multiplex PCR, and TCRdb's table has in-frame clones only and misses some. Found here are some 100,000 clones, approximately 94% of them singletons; the top ten hold approximately 0.97%. The source material was peripheral blood, sampled before pregnancy. The receptors were sampled from a female donor with multiple sclerosis, enrolled in a pregnancy study.

This clone appeared once. The rearrangement links TRBV21-1 to TRBJ1-5. TRBV21-1 corresponds to a pseudogene. This CDR3 region has 18 residues. This CDR3 reads CASSKVRWRDVGNQPQHF. The DNA for the CDR3 is TGTGCCAGCAGCAAAGTAAGGTGGCGGGACGTGGGCAATCAGCCCCAGCATTTT.

This chain connects TRBV4-1 to TRBJ2-1, with 7 bases lining up with TRBD2. CDR3 size: 15 residues. V gave up 1 base and J gave up 10 bases; unmatched junction bases: 10. CDR1 and CDR2 from the germline V gene are MGHRA and YSYEKL. The CDR3 region has the DNA TGCGCCAGCAGCCAAGGTGTGGGGGGGGGTAGGGAGCAGTTCTTC. This translates into CASSQGVGGGREQFF.

The genes are TRBV2 and TRBJ2-3; perhaps TRBD1 as D (5 bases). The V and J ends lost 6 bases and 2 bases respectively, with 15 bases between them. This CDR3 is built from 15 residues. CDR1 and CDR2 from the germline V gene are SNHLY and FYNNEI. CDR3 sequence: CASRQGARNTDTQYF. The CDR3 DNA reads as TGTGCCAGCAGACAAGGGGCCAGAAACACAGATACGCAGTATTTT.

This clone has a single count. V and J are TRBV28 and TRBJ2-5; 7 nucleotides match TRBD2. The CDR3 spans 15 residues. The germline CDR1 and CDR2 sequences are MDHEN and SYDVKM. After removal of 4 bases from V and 2 bases from J, the junction contained 7 bases not matched to a gene. The CDR3, as DNA: TGTGCCAGCAGTTCAGGGTCGGGGGGACAAGAGACCCAGTACTTC. Protein product: CASSSGSGGQETQYF. Full variable domain (remainder filled in from reference TRBV28 and TRBJ2-5): DVKVTQSSRYLVKRTGEKVFLECVQDMDHENMFWYRQDPGLGLRLIYFSYDVKMKEKGDIPEGYSVSREKKERFSLILESASTNQTSMYLCASSSGSGGQETQYFGPGTRLLVL.

V and J are TRBV5-1 and TRBJ2-1; a possible D gene is TRBD1 (6 bases). Trimming stripped 3 bases from V and 5 bases from J, with 12 bases between. CDR3 length: 14 amino acids. The V gene's germline CDR1 is SGHRS and CDR2 YFSETQ. CDR3 DNA: TGCGCCAGCAGCTCCTACAGGGCCCACAATGAGCAGTTCTTC. Protein product: CASSSYRAHNEQFF.

The rearrangement joins TRBV4-3 to TRBJ2-7; TRBD1 matches 11 bases. V was clipped by 0 bases and J by 1 base; unmatched bases: 11. CDR1 and CDR2 (germline): LGHNA, YSLEER. There are 19 residues in the CDR3. The CDR3 sequence is CASSQDFGTGGSGSYEQYF. CDR3 in DNA: TGCGCCAGCAGCCAAGATTTCGGGACAGGGGGGTCCGGTTCCTACGAGCAGTACTTC.

The CDR3 loop is CSVERVSGELFF. In DNA form, the CDR3 reads TGCAGCGTTGAACGGGTGTCCGGGGAGCTGTTTTTT. The chain has TRBV29-1 and TRBJ2-2; the D is unclear. CDR3 length: 12 residues. CDR1 is SQVTM, CDR2 ANQGSEA, per germline. V lost 2 bases to trimming and J lost 6 bases, with 7 bases between them.

The J gene is TRBJ2-7, the V gene TRBV28, with D maybe TRBD1 (6 bases). The CDR3 is made up of 16 amino acids. Looked up from germline, CDR1 is MDHEN and CDR2 is SYDVKM. The V gene lost 2 bases and the J gene lost 0 bases, with 14 bases spanning the gap. The CDR3 DNA reads TGTGCCAGCAGTTTAACGGACAGCCTCGGCTCCTACGAGCAGTACTTC. Its translation: CASSLTDSLGSYEQYF.

V usage is TRBV19 and J usage is TRBJ2-6; the D gene is possibly TRBD2 (5 bases). This CDR3 has 15 amino acids. With 5 bases removed from V and 13 bases from J, the gap between germline ends came to 21 bases. Germline V CDR1 and CDR2: LNHDA, SQIVND (reference sequence). The DNA for the CDR3 is TGTGCCAGTAGTTTATCCCTCGACGGAGGCGTAGTCCTGACTTTC. Translated: CASSLSLDGGVVLTF. The full variable domain, its missing parts supplied by reference TRBV19 and TRBJ2-6, is DGGITQSPKYLFRKEGQNVTLSCEQNLNHDAMYWYRQDPGQGLRLIYYSQIVNDFQKGDIAEGYSVSREKKESFPLTVTSAQKNPTAFYLCASSLSLDGGVVLTFGAGSRLTVL.

This clone is a singleton in its sample. The V call is TRBV6-5, the J call TRBJ2-7; 11 bases map to TRBD2. Germline CDR1 is MNHEY and CDR2 is SVGAGI. The CDR3 sequence is 16 residues long. Unmatched junction bases numbered 7, after V lost 3 bases and J lost 3 bases. CDR3 sequence (DNA): TGTGCCAGCAGTTATATGTTAACTAGCGGGAGCTACGAGCAGTACTTC. Protein: CASSYMLTSGSYEQYF.

The chain has TRBV5-1 and TRBJ1-1; D might be TRBD1 (5 bases). V lost 0 bases and J 4 bases, leaving 16 bases between the germline ends. The CDR3 has 16 amino acids. CDR1 is SGHRS and CDR2 is YFSETQ in the germline V gene. The CDR3 reads CASSLVLQAAVTEAFF. The DNA of the CDR3 is TGCGCCAGCAGCTTGGTTCTACAGGCGGCGGTCACTGAAGCTTTCTTT.

The rearrangement joins TRBV5-1 to TRBJ2-1; 9 nucleotides align to TRBD1. CDR3 size: 15 residues. Germline V gene data show CDR1 as SGHRS and CDR2 as YFSETQ. The V and J ends lost 4 bases and 7 bases, in that order; junction bases with no gene match: 9. The CDR3 spells CASSRLTGGWNEQFF. The CDR3 DNA reads TGCGCCAGCAGCCGCCTGACAGGGGGTTGGAATGAGCAGTTCTTC.

V usage is TRBV27 and J usage is TRBJ2-5; the match to TRBD2 covers 12 bases. V lost 9 bases and J lost 5; bases outside the gene matches: 7. The CDR3 has 14 residues. Germline CDR1 MNHEY, CDR2 SMNVEV (reference sequence). In DNA form, the CDR3 reads TGTGCCAGTATGACTAGCGGGAGATGGGAGACCCAGTACTTC. This encodes CASMTSGRWETQYF.

The chain employs TRBV18 and TRBJ2-2, with TRBD2 as a possible D gene (6 bases). CDR1 is KGHSH, CDR2 LQKENI, per germline. This CDR3 spans 16 amino acids. Trimming shortened V by 4 bases and J by 2 bases, and 14 bases separated the two germline ends. The CDR3 spells CASSQGLPSNTGELFF. The CDR3, as DNA: TGTGCCAGCTCACAGGGACTTCCTTCTAACACCGGGGAGCTGTTTTTT.

The chain joins TRBV19 to TRBJ2-7; D is unresolved. V was clipped by 10 bases and J by 0 bases, with 19 bases between them. CDR3 size: 15 residues. CDR1 is LNHDA and CDR2 is SQIVND in the germline V gene (reference sequence). CDR3 loop: CATAPPGPASYEQYF. CDR3 nucleotide sequence: TGTGCCACCGCCCCCCCGGGTCCCGCCTCCTACGAGCAGTACTTC.

This chain joins TRBV5-1 and TRBJ1-1; D gene uncertain. The CDR3 is 13 amino acids. V was pared by 0 bases and J by 4 bases, with 7 bases between. The V gene's germline CDR1 is SGHRS and CDR2 YFSETQ. The CDR3 loop reads CASSLDRFTEAFF. The CDR3 coding sequence is TGCGCCAGCAGCTTGGACAGATTCACTGAAGCTTTCTTT.

J is TRBJ2-7 and V is TRBV6-5; 9 bases line up with TRBD2. Germline V gene data show CDR1 as MNHEY and CDR2 as SVGAGI. The CDR3 has 15 amino acids. V lost 2 bases, J lost 5 bases, and 7 bases stayed unmatched. The CDR3 loop is CASSYLSGRTDEQYF. The CDR3 bases are TGTGCCAGCAGTTACCTTAGCGGGAGAACCGACGAGCAGTACTTC.

This clone is a singleton in its sample. The chain is built from TRBV5-6 and TRBJ2-2, with 12 bases matching TRBD2. The junction had 11 bases not matched to a gene; V was cut back by 4 bases and J by 4 bases. The CDR3 totals 18 residues. Germline-derived CDR1 and CDR2 are SGHDT and YYEEEE. The CDR3 is CASSAPTSGSGFTGELFF. The CDR3 DNA is TGTGCCAGCAGCGCGCCGACTAGCGGGAGCGGATTCACCGGGGAGCTGTTTTTT.

The chain recombines TRBV11-1 with TRBJ2-2; D ambiguous. Germline V gene data show CDR1 as SGHAT and CDR2 as FQDESV (reference sequence). V lost 6 bases, J lost 5 bases, and 10 bases lay in between. The CDR3 is made up of 13 amino acids. The DNA for the CDR3 is TGTGCCAGCAGGGAGCCCCTAACCGGGGAGCTGTTTTTT. It is translated as CASREPLTGELFF.

This clone was seen only once. The chain combines TRBV9 with TRBJ1-2, with TRBD1 matching 8 bases. Germline V gene sequence: CDR1 SGDLS, CDR2 YYNGEE. This CDR3 is 16 amino acids long. Trimming took 0 bases from V and 6 from J; bases not matched to a gene: 10. This CDR3 reads CASSVEAGQGAHGYTF. The CDR3 DNA follows: TGTGCCAGCAGCGTAGAGGCCGGGCAGGGGGCTCATGGCTACACCTTC.

The chain combines TRBV19 with TRBJ2-7; TRBD1 agrees at 8 bases. Trimming took 3 bases from V and 5 from J; bases not matched to a gene: 3. The CDR3 sequence is 13 residues long. Per germline, CDR1 LNHDA and CDR2 SQIVND (reference sequence). CDR3 bases: TGTGCCAGTAGTATGCAGGGGGCCCACGAGCAGTACTTC. Residues: CASSMQGAHEQYF.